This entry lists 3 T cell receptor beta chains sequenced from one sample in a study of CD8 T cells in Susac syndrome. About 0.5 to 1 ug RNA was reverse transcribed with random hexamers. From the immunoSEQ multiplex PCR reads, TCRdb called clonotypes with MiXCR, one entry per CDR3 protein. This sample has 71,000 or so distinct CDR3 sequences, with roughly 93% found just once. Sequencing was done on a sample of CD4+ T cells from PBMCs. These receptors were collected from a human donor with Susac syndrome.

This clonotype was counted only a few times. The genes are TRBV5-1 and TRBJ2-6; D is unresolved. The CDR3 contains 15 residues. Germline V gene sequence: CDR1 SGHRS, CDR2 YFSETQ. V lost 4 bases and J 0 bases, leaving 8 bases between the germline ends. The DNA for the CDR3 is TGCGCCAGCAGCCTGGAAGGCTCTGGGGCCAACGTCCTGACTTTC. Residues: CASSLEGSGANVLTF.

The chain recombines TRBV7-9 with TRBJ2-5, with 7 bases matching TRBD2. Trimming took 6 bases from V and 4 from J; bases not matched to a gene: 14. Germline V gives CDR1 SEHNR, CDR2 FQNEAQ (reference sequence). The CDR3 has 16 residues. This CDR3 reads CASSWGGLGRRETQYF. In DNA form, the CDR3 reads TGTGCCAGCAGTTGGGGAGGGCTGGGGAGGAGAGAGACCCAGTACTTC.

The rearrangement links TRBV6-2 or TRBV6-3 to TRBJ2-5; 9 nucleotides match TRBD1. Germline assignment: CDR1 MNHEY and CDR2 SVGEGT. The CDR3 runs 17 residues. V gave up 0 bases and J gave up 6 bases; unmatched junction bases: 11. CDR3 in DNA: TGTGCCAGCAGTTACTCTAAATCTTGGGACAGGGTGAAGACCCAGTACTTC. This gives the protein CASSYSKSWDRVKTQYF.